The entry below gives a single TCR beta chain sequence along with its context. This entry belongs to a study of T cell responses to AZD1222 COVID-19 vaccine. The method was immunoSEQ multiplex PCR; TCRdb's version includes in-frame clones alone and lacks a portion of them. The sample yields about 39,000 clones, less than 95% seen once. The ends were cut back, 3 bases at V and 5 bases at J, with 10 bases in the middle. The CDR3 length is 14 residues. Germline V gene sequence: CDR1 WSHSY, CDR2 SAAADI. This clonotype originated in an adult who received the AZD1222 COVID-19 vaccine. The rearrangement joins TRBV10-2 to TRBJ1-4; tentatively, D is TRBD1 (5 bases). Sequences were derived from peripheral blood, sampled 28 days after the second AZD1222 dose. CDR3 in DNA: TGCGCCAGCAGTGAAACAGGCGGAAATGAAAAACTGTTTTTT. Amino acids: CASSETGGNEKLFF.